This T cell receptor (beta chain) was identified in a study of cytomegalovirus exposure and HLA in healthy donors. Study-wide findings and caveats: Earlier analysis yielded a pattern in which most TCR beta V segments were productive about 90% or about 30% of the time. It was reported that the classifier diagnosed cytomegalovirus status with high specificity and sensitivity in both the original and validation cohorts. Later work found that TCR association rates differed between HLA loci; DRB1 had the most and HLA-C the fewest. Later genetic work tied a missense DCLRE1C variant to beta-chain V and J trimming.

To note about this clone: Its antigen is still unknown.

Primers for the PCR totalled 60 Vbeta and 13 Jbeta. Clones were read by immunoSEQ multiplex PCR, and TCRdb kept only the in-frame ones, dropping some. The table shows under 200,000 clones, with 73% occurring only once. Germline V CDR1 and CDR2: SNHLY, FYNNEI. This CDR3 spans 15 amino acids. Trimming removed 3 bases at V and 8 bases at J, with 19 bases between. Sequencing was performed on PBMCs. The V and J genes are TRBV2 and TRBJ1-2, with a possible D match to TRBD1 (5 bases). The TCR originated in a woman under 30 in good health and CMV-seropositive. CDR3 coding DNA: TGTGCCAGCAGTGAGAGGGTAGGGGACTGGGAAGGCTACACCTTC. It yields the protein CASSERVGDWEGYTF.